This T cell receptor beta chain was identified during a study of OX40 agonist ivuxolimab in advanced cancers. Using immunoSEQ multiplex PCR, the repertoire was profiled, and TCRdb retains in-frame clones only, with some absent. The sample holds approximately 65,000 clones; around nine tenths are singletons and the top ten take 0.38%. This clone was detected a few times. This CDR3 comprises 15 residues. V was pared by 5 bases and J by 3 bases, with 14 bases between. Germline assignment: CDR1 ENHRY and CDR2 SYGVKD. The chain recombines TRBV10-3 with TRBJ1-5; D is possibly TRBD1 (5 bases). The source is an adult with an advanced solid tumor such as melanoma, head and neck, liver or kidney cancer. The sequencing used CD4+ or CD8+ T cells sorted from blood, collected in a trial of the OX40 agonist ivuxolimab. Here the CDR3 DNA reads TGTGCCATCAGTCCGGGCCTAGGGGCCAATCAGCCCCAGCATTTT. Translated: CAISPGLGANQPQHF.